The clone carrying this T cell receptor (beta chain) appeared a few times. Its antigen is unknown. The CDR3 length is 16 residues. The germline V gene has CDR1 LNHDA and CDR2 SQIVND (reference sequence). V was pared by 3 bases and J by 7 bases, with 19 bases between. TCRdb itself ran the reads through MiXCR, one entry per CDR3 protein. The sample shows 400,000 to 550,000 distinct CDR3 sequences, 11% of them seen only once. This entry is derived from a study of T cell repertoires in cytomegalovirus infection. Overall study: TCR beta signatures that were public indicated CMV infection and matching HLA type.

Regarding the study as a whole: CMV-specific HLA-C-restricted TCR beta clonotypes dominated the ex vivo response. Summed public TCR beta family frequency identified CMV carriers bearing the relevant HLA.

Sample: PBMCs. The V gene is TRBV19, the J gene TRBJ1-5; weak D call: TRBD1 (5 bases). This TCR was recovered from a human donor in good health (CMV status not recorded). Some clones in this sample may be carry-over from other donors' samples. The CDR3 reads CASSIGVGGIRQPQHF. Here the CDR3 DNA reads TGTGCCAGTAGTATCGGAGTCGGGGGGATTCGCCAGCCCCAGCATTTT.